Given below is one TCR beta chain in context. This record comes from a study of blood T cell repertoires in COVID-19. Study-level background: Whether acute or convalescent, the COVID-19 samples came from the United States, Italy and Spain. Sources were T cells, B-cell-depleted T cells, or PBMCs; the material itself was cDNA or gDNA.

Germline V gene sequence: CDR1 MNHEY, CDR2 SVGAGI. V was shortened by 1 base and J by 2 bases, with 8 bases between the two germline ends. The CDR3 runs to 14 residues. Original processing methods: Scientists estimated how many nucleated cells there were by amplifying reference gene primers. Some clones are missing from TCRdb's copy, which holds only in-frame ones; the method was immunoSEQ multiplex PCR. V, J and clone size derive from that table, while D and trimming were established from the DNA sequence. Among around 57,000 clones listed, approximately 80% were seen once. The chain carries TRBV6-5 and TRBJ2-5; tentatively, D is TRBD1 (6 bases). The sequence was obtained from a woman in her 70s with acute or convalescent COVID-19. Material: peripheral blood. For the CDR3, the DNA is TGTGCCAGCAGTTACTTGGACAGACAAGAGACCCAGTACTTC. It translates to CASSYLDRQETQYF.